This T cell receptor beta chain was sequenced during a study of shared clonotypes between healthy human individuals. At the level of the study: Aged 18 to 49, the donors were two women and a few men. General study points: The naive CD4 repertoires of a few donors were compared, and roughly 5.1% of clonotypes were shared. Clonotypes shared by all four sorted-subset donors had higher generation probabilities than non-shared clonotypes.

When replicate PCRs were run on sorted subsets, they used approximately 0.2 ug DNA, 30,000 to 35,000 T cell genomes. TCRdb's copy holds only in-frame clones and misses some; the assay was immunoSEQ multiplex PCR. Found here are millions of clones, 80% to 95% of them singletons; the top ten hold 0.39%. Germline V gene sequence: CDR1 SGHTA, CDR2 FQGNSA. This CDR3 region has 13 residues. Trimming shortened V by 3 bases and J by 6 bases, and 12 bases separated the two germline ends. Note on this clone: Its antigen is not identified. This sample includes further DNA sequences coding for the same CDR3.

V and J are TRBV7-2 and TRBJ2-7, with D maybe TRBD2 (7 bases). Input material: naive CD4+ T cells from PBMCs. The sample's subset: CD45RA+ positively selected. The sequence was collected from a man aged 18 to 35 in good health. Some clones in this sample may be carry-over from other donors' samples. The CDR3 is CASSLNRGGEQYF. CDR3 in DNA: TGTGCCAGCAGCTTGAATAGGGGGGGCGAGCAGTACTTC.